What follows are 2 T cell receptor beta chains derived from one specimen sequenced in a study of T-cell memory formation after mild COVID-19. MiXCR, applied by TCRdb to the 5' RACE reads, yields one record per CDR3 protein. The sample contains around 300,000 distinct CDR3 sequences, 7.5% to 9.5% of which appear only once. Input material: PBMCs or a T cell subset sorted from them (not recorded which). The source is a man aged 18 to 30 who had mild COVID-19 (a few samples of this study predate the infection). Cell type and time point are not known.

This clonotype appeared many times. The CDR3 nucleotides read TGCAGTGCCGGAAGCCAGACTAGCAAACAAGAGACCCAGTACTTC. Protein: CSAGSQTSKQETQYF. The rearrangement uses TRBV20-1 and TRBJ2-5; TRBD2 matches at 7 bases. Trimming cost V 6 bases and J 2 bases; bases outside gene matches: 12. Germline CDR1 is DFQATT and CDR2 is SNEGSKA (reference sequence). The length of the CDR3 is 15 residues.

Ten or more counts support this clonotype. V gene TRBV7-3 combines with J gene TRBJ2-2; D unclear. CDR3 length: 12 amino acids. CDR1 and CDR2 (germline): SGHTA, FQGTGA. Trimming took 2 bases from V and 5 from J, leaving 3 bases between them. The CDR3 sequence is CASSLRTGELFF. The CDR3 nucleotides read TGTGCCAGCAGCTTACGTACCGGGGAGCTGTTTTTT.